Listed here are 10 T cell receptor beta chains from one sample, sequenced in a study of long-term antiretroviral therapy in people with HIV (dated by TCRdb to between 2020 and 2023). The immunoSEQ hsTCRB v3.0 assay was used at survey level resolution to sequence the TRB variable region. TCRdb mirrors the immuneACCESS table, restricted to in-frame sequences. Some clones are absent from its copies; in checked studies, under half trace to an unresolved V gene, and the reason for the others is unknown. For this sample the table gives about 21,000 clones, of which 86% were detected only once. About 4.6% of the sample rests with the top ten. The sequencing here drew on unsorted PBMCs, taken 1.3 years after starting antiretroviral therapy. These receptors were taken from a man in his 60s with HIV.

The rearrangement links TRBV30 to TRBJ1-4; D is unclear. Trimming took off 2 bases at V and 0 bases at J, with 10 bases between the two ends. CDR1 and CDR2 from the germline V gene are GTSNPN and SVGIG (reference sequence). The CDR3 loop spans 15 amino acids. The CDR3 DNA follows: TGTGCCTGGAGTCTATCGGGTGCAACTAATGAAAAACTGTTTTTT. Encoded protein: CAWSLSGATNEKLFF.

The rearrangement links TRBV18 to TRBJ2-6; D not resolved. The V end lost 2 bases, the J end lost 4 bases, and 12 bases lay between the germline ends. Germline loops: CDR1 KGHSH, CDR2 LQKENI. The CDR3 is 16 residues long. CDR3 protein: CASSPLKGSGANVLTF. CDR3 nucleotides: TGTGCCAGCTCACCATTAAAAGGATCCGGGGCCAACGTCCTGACTTTC.

The chain couples TRBV7-9 to TRBJ2-1, with no clear D. The germline V gene has CDR1 SEHNR and CDR2 FQNEAQ (reference sequence). V was trimmed by 3 bases and J by 10 bases, leaving 10 bases between them. CDR3 length: 12 residues. As DNA, the CDR3 is TGTGCCAGCAGCTTCGACCTTCTGGAGCAGTTCTTC. This sequence encodes CASSFDLLEQFF.

J is TRBJ1-3 and V is TRBV30; no reliable D call. V was trimmed by 1 base and J by 4 bases, leaving 5 bases between them. The CDR3 has 12 residues. Germline-derived CDR1 and CDR2 are GTSNPN and SVGIG (reference sequence). The CDR3 DNA reads as TGTGCCTGGAGTGATCAGGGAAACACCATATATTTT. Amino acid sequence: CAWSDQGNTIYF.

The rearrangement uses TRBV5-4 and TRBJ1-6; TRBD1 matches at 8 bases. The CDR3 contains 15 residues. Germline CDR1 SGHNT, CDR2 YYREEE (reference sequence). J lost 8 bases, V lost 4 bases, and 8 bases had no gene match. CDR3 bases: TGTGCCAGCAGCATTAACAGGGGGGGTGATTCACCCCTCCACTTT. Amino acid sequence: CASSINRGGDSPLHF. The complete variable domain, with remaining parts taken from reference TRBV5-4 and TRBJ1-6, reads ETGVTQSPTHLIKTRGQQVTLRCSSQSGHNTVSWYQQALGQGPQFIFQYYREEENGRGNFPPRFSGLQFPNYSSELNVNALELDDSALYLCASSINRGGDSPLHFGNGTRLTVT.

The chain carries TRBV7-9 and TRBJ2-2; TRBD2 agrees at 9 bases. Germline V CDR1 and CDR2: SEHNR, FQNEAQ (reference sequence). J gave up 3 bases and V 5 bases, and 7 bases lay outside the gene matches. This CDR3 is built from 16 residues. CDR3 residues: CASSMVAGADTGELFF. The CDR3, as DNA: TGTGCCAGCAGCATGGTAGCGGGGGCGGACACCGGGGAGCTGTTTTTT.

V gene TRBV18 combines with J gene TRBJ2-3; TRBD1 matches at 7 bases. CDR1 and CDR2 (germline): KGHSH, LQKENI. The CDR3 is 14 amino acids. V shed 5 bases and J 3 bases; nucleotides not matched to a gene: 5. The CDR3 DNA is TGTGCCAGCTCATTGGGGACAGAAACAGATACGCAGTATTTT. Encoded protein: CASSLGTETDTQYF.

This clone was picked up a small number of times. The gene calls are TRBV7-2 and TRBJ2-7; D may be TRBD1 (5 bases). This CDR3 spans 14 amino acids. CDR1 and CDR2 (germline): SGHTA, FQGNSA. Trimming cost V 5 bases and J 2 bases, with 13 bases left between them. The CDR3 here is CASSLGTDTYEQYF. The CDR3 DNA is TGTGCCAGCAGCCTTGGAACGGACACCTACGAGCAGTACTTC.

The chain has TRBV7-3 and TRBJ1-2, with D possibly matching TRBD1 (6 bases). Trimming cost V 6 bases and J 3 bases, with 26 bases left between them. Germline lookup yields CDR1 SGHTA and CDR2 FQGTGA. The CDR3 loop spans 18 amino acids. CDR3 in DNA: TGTGCCAGCAGGCTCGGTCGGTCGACAGGCATCGAGGACTATGGCTACACCTTC. Translation: CASRLGRSTGIEDYGYTF.

This clone appeared once. The genes are TRBV29-1 and TRBJ1-2, with TRBD1 identical over 9 bases. The germline V gene encodes CDR1 SQVTM and CDR2 ANQGSEA. The CDR3 sequence is 13 residues long. The V gene end was trimmed by 4 bases and the J gene end by 7 bases; junction bases not matched to a gene: 7. CDR3 nucleotide sequence: TGCAGCGTTGGAGGGACAGGGTTTGTTGGCTACACCTTC. This gives the protein CSVGGTGFVGYTF.